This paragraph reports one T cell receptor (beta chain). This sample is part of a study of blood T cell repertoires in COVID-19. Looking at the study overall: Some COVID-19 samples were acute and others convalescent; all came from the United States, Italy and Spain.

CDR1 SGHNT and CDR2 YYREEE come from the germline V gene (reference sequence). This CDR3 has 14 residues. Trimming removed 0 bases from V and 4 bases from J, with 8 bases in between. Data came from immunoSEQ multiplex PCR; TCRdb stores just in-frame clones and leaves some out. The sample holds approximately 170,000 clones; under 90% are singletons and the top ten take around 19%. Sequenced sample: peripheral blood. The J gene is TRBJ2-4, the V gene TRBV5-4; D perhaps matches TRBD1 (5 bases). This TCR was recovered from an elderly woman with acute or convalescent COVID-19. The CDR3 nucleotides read TGTGCCAGCAGCTTGGAGCAGGGAAAAAACATTCAGTACTTC. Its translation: CASSLEQGKNIQYF.